The 27 T cell receptor beta chains given below trace back to one sample, sequenced in a study of lymphopenia after photon versus proton radiotherapy. Sequencing was performed with immunoSEQ multiplex PCR; in TCRdb, only in-frame clones are kept and a portion is missing. The sample records 50,000 or so clones, roughly 90% being singletons. Sequencing was performed on peripheral blood, taken from a patient treated with photon-based radiotherapy. The receptor source for this set is a woman aged 40 to 50 with cholangiocarcinoma.

V gene TRBV19 combines with J gene TRBJ1-1; 8 nucleotides match TRBD1. The CDR3 spans 16 residues. V gave up 6 bases and J gave up 11 bases; unmatched junction bases: 20. Germline CDR1 is LNHDA and CDR2 is SQIVND (reference sequence). CDR3 region: CASREEEGDRIEEAFF. CDR3 nucleotide sequence: TGTGCCAGTAGGGAAGAGGAAGGGGACAGGATTGAAGAGGCTTTCTTT.

This clone occurred once. This chain uses TRBV19 with TRBJ1-1; tentatively, D is TRBD1 (6 bases). Trimming removed 3 bases at V and 1 base at J, with 9 bases between. Germline V gives CDR1 LNHDA, CDR2 SQIVND (reference sequence). The length of the CDR3 is 14 residues. This CDR3 reads CASSILGQNTEAFF. DNA of the CDR3: TGTGCCAGTAGTATTTTGGGACAGAACACTGAAGCTTTCTTT.

This chain joins TRBV6-1 and TRBJ2-1; TRBD2 matches 12 bases. This CDR3 has 16 residues. Germline-derived CDR1 and CDR2 are MNHNS and SASEGT. Germline trimming cut 1 base from V and 8 bases from J; bases unmatched to any gene: 6. The CDR3 DNA reads TGTGCCAGCAGTGAAGAGACTAGCGGGAGCAGTCATGAGCAGTTCTTC. It specifies CASSEETSGSSHEQFF.

This chain connects TRBV6-1 to TRBJ1-2; 7 nucleotides match TRBD1. V lost 4 bases to trimming and J lost 2 bases; unmatched junction nucleotides: 4. The CDR3 runs to 14 residues. Germline assignment: CDR1 MNHNS and CDR2 SASEGT. The CDR3 DNA sequence: TGTGCCAGCAGTGGCCGGGACAGAAACTATGGCTACACCTTC. Its protein product is CASSGRDRNYGYTF.

The chain has TRBV5-1 and TRBJ2-7, with D perhaps matching TRBD2 (5 bases). Trimming left V 6 bases short and J 2 bases short, with 12 bases between. CDR3 length: 13 amino acids. Germline CDR1 SGHRS, CDR2 YFSETQ. The DNA of the CDR3 is TGCGCCAGCACCCCCGGGGTGGCCTACGAGCAGTACTTC. Protein sequence: CASTPGVAYEQYF.

The chain has TRBV9 and TRBJ2-5, with D perhaps assigned TRBD1 or TRBD2 (6 bases each). V was pared by 6 bases and J by 3 bases, with 12 bases between. The CDR3 has 13 amino acids. Germline CDR1 and CDR2: SGDLS and YYNGEE. Here the CDR3 reads CASTAGHEETQYF. CDR3 DNA: TGTGCCAGCACCGCGGGACACGAAGAGACCCAGTACTTC.

The V gene is TRBV19, the J gene TRBJ1-2; tentative D call: TRBD1 (5 bases). The CDR3 covers 13 residues. Deletions cut 1 base from V and 4 bases from J, with 7 bases between. The germline CDR1 and CDR2 sequences are LNHDA and SQIVND (reference sequence). The DNA of the CDR3 is TGTGCCAGTAGTATAGGGACAAGCTATGGCTACACCTTC. Amino acids: CASSIGTSYGYTF.

This rearrangement joins TRBV5-1 to TRBJ2-3; D remains ambiguous. V was cut by 0 bases and J by 1 base, with 9 bases left in between. Per germline, CDR1 SGHRS and CDR2 YFSETQ. The CDR3 is 15 amino acids. The CDR3 protein is CASSLGGVGTDTQYF. The CDR3 region has the DNA TGCGCCAGCAGCTTGGGTGGGGTCGGCACAGATACGCAGTATTTT.

The chain recombines TRBV25-1 with TRBJ2-2; D possibly matches TRBD1 or TRBD2 (5 bases each). The CDR3 spans 15 residues. CDR1 is MGHDK and CDR2 is SYGVNS in the germline V gene. V lost 4 bases and J 7 bases, leaving 16 bases between the germline ends. The CDR3 DNA is TGTGCCAGCAGTGGGGGGACGGATTCCAACGGGGAGCTGTTTTTT. It codes for CASSGGTDSNGELFF.

The chain joins TRBV27 to TRBJ1-1; 7 positions match TRBD1. The length of the CDR3 is 13 residues. In germline, CDR1 is MNHEY, CDR2 SMNVEV (reference sequence). Trimming at V came to 3 bases and at J to 5 bases, leaving 3 bases not matched to a gene. The CDR3 DNA reads TGTGCCAGCAGTTTTCAGGGGGGAACTGAAGCTTTCTTT. This translates into CASSFQGGTEAFF.

The chain links TRBV7-2 to TRBJ1-1; maybe TRBD1 (5 bases). The CDR3 has 13 residues. Germline V gives CDR1 SGHTA, CDR2 FQGNSA. With 4 bases removed from V and 4 bases from J, the gap between germline ends came to 10 bases. The CDR3 is CASSSGASTEAFF. DNA for the CDR3: TGTGCCAGCAGCTCCGGGGCATCCACTGAAGCTTTCTTT.

This clone was found once. The chain employs TRBV5-1 and TRBJ2-1; 11 bases fit TRBD1. The ends lost 4 bases at V and 5 bases at J; junction bases unmatched: 8. This CDR3 comprises 16 residues. From germline, CDR1 is SGHRS and CDR2 YFSETQ. CDR3 residues: CASSQLGQGANNEQFF. The DNA of the CDR3 is TGCGCCAGCAGCCAACTCGGACAGGGGGCCAACAATGAGCAGTTCTTC.

V usage is TRBV6-1 and J usage is TRBJ1-2; 7 nucleotides line up with TRBD1. CDR1 is MNHNS and CDR2 is SASEGT in the germline V gene. V gave up 3 bases and J gave up 4 bases; unmatched junction bases: 2. This CDR3 spans 13 amino acids. The CDR3 region is CASSEAGGYGYTF. The CDR3 DNA is TGTGCCAGCAGTGAGGCAGGGGGCTATGGCTACACCTTC.

The chain carries TRBV13 and TRBJ1-6, with 11 bases lining up with TRBD1. From germline, CDR1 is PRHDT and CDR2 FYEKMQ (reference sequence). The length of the CDR3 is 14 residues. Trimming took 4 bases from V and 10 from J; bases not matched to a gene: 3. DNA of the CDR3: TGTGCCAGCAGCTCCGGACAGGGGGCCTCACCCCTCCACTTT. It encodes CASSSGQGASPLHF.

The chain is built from TRBV7-3 and TRBJ2-7; D remains ambiguous. Trimming removed 5 bases from V and 1 base from J, with 12 bases in between. The CDR3 length is 14 residues. The germline V gene has CDR1 SGHTA and CDR2 FQGTGA. DNA of the CDR3: TGTGCCAGCAGCCCAGCAGGTGGATCCTACGAGCAGTACTTC. This sequence encodes CASSPAGGSYEQYF.

The chain is built from TRBV20-1 and TRBJ2-5, with D uncertain. CDR1 and CDR2 (germline): DFQATT, SNEGSKA (reference sequence). The CDR3 totals 11 residues. Trimming stripped 0 bases from V and 4 bases from J, with 3 bases between. CDR3 sequence (DNA): TGCAGTGCTAGAGAAGTAGAGACCCAGTACTTC. Residues: CSAREVETQYF.

The chain couples TRBV7-9 to TRBJ2-7; either TRBD1 or TRBD2 may supply D (5 bases each). V dropped 5 bases and J dropped 1 base, with 9 bases sitting between them. Per germline, CDR1 SEHNR and CDR2 FQNEAQ (reference sequence). This CDR3 comprises 13 residues. The CDR3 sequence: CASSRGLSYEQYF. The CDR3 bases are TGTGCCAGCAGCCGGGGCTTGTCCTACGAGCAGTACTTC.

CDR3 region: CASSLFGGHHSPLHF. The CDR3 nucleotides are TGTGCCAGCAGTTTATTCGGGGGGCACCATTCACCCCTCCACTTT. The chain carries TRBV27 and TRBJ1-6; D might be TRBD1 (6 bases). V lost 1 base and J lost 8, with 12 bases in between. This CDR3 is built from 15 residues. CDR1 and CDR2 from the germline V gene are MNHEY and SMNVEV (reference sequence).

V and J are TRBV21-1 and TRBJ2-5. TRBV21-1 is deemed a pseudogene. The CDR3 spans 15 residues. CDR3 residues: CASSFWTANQETQYF. The CDR3 nucleotides are TGTGCCAGCAGCTTCTGGACGGCTAACCAAGAGACCCAGTACTTC.

The rearrangement uses TRBV7-9 and TRBJ2-3; no clear D gene. V lost 4 bases to trimming and J lost 1 base, with 12 bases between them. The CDR3 runs 15 residues. Germline V gene data show CDR1 as SEHNR and CDR2 as FQNEAQ (reference sequence). CDR3 sequence reads: CASSYFSEGTDTQYF. The CDR3 region has the DNA TGTGCCAGCAGCTATTTCTCCGAGGGCACAGATACGCAGTATTTT.

The chain combines TRBV15 with TRBJ2-7; no definite D call. With 1 base removed from V and 0 bases from J, the gap between germline ends came to 10 bases. The CDR3 spans 15 residues. Germline loops: CDR1 LNHNV, CDR2 YYDKDF (reference sequence). CDR3 residues: CATSRVDGNSYEQYF. The CDR3 DNA sequence: TGTGCCACCAGCAGAGTGGACGGAAACTCCTACGAGCAGTACTTC.

V usage is TRBV11-3 and J usage is TRBJ1-2; tentatively, D is TRBD1 (5 bases). Per the germline V gene, CDR1 is SGHNT and CDR2 is YENEEA. The CDR3 is 13 amino acids. V shed 3 bases and J shed 4 bases, with 9 bases lying between them. The CDR3 DNA is TGTGCCAGCAGCTTGGTCGGGGGCTATGGCTACACCTTC. Translating gives CASSLVGGYGYTF.

The rearrangement joins TRBV5-6 to TRBJ2-7; D unresolved. Trimming removed 4 bases from V and 4 bases from J, with 12 bases in between. The germline V gene has CDR1 SGHDT and CDR2 YYEEEE. The CDR3 runs 13 residues. Here the CDR3 DNA reads TGTGCCAGCAGCCCGGCAGCCGCTTACGAGCAGTACTTC. Protein: CASSPAAAYEQYF.

The genes are TRBV4-1 and TRBJ2-3; the match to TRBD2 covers 11 bases. There are 17 residues in the CDR3. Germline-derived CDR1 and CDR2 are MGHRA and YSYEKL. V lost 3 bases to trimming and J lost 1 base; unmatched junction nucleotides: 6. The DNA of the CDR3 is TGCGCCAGCAGCCAGGGCGGGACTAGCGGACGCACAGATACGCAGTATTTT. It translates to CASSQGGTSGRTDTQYF.

Details on this clone: Other DNA sequences in this sample translate to the same CDR3. The V and J genes are TRBV27 and TRBJ1-5, with no clear D. Per the germline V gene, CDR1 is MNHEY and CDR2 is SMNVEV (reference sequence). The CDR3 spans 13 residues. V was clipped by 2 bases and J by 1 base, with 3 bases between them. CDR3 sequence: CASSLGSNQPQHF. In DNA, the CDR3 is TGTGCCAGCAGTTTAGGCAGCAATCAGCCCCAGCATTTT.

The V and J genes are TRBV2 and TRBJ1-2, with D perhaps TRBD1 (5 bases). The CDR3 loop spans 12 amino acids. Trimming removed 6 bases from V and 4 bases from J, with 9 bases in between. Germline V gene data show CDR1 as SNHLY and CDR2 as FYNNEI. The CDR3 bases are TGTGCCAGCAGGGGAGACAGCTATGGCTACACCTTC. It specifies CASRGDSYGYTF. Drawing the rest from reference TRBV2 and TRBJ1-2, the complete variable domain is EPEVTQTPSHQVTQMGQEVILRCVPISNHLYFYWYRQILGQKVEFLVSFYNNEISEKSEIFDDQFSVERPDGSNFTLKIRSTKLEDSAMYFCASRGDSYGYTFGSGTRLTVV.

The rearrangement links TRBV25-1 to TRBJ2-7; TRBD2 might be the D (5 bases). The CDR3 is made up of 11 amino acids. V lost 6 bases and J 6 bases, leaving 9 bases between the germline ends. Germline lookup yields CDR1 MGHDK and CDR2 SYGVNS. For the CDR3, the DNA is TGTGCCAGCAGGCGGGCCTCCGAGCAGTACTTC. Its translation is CASRRASEQYF.